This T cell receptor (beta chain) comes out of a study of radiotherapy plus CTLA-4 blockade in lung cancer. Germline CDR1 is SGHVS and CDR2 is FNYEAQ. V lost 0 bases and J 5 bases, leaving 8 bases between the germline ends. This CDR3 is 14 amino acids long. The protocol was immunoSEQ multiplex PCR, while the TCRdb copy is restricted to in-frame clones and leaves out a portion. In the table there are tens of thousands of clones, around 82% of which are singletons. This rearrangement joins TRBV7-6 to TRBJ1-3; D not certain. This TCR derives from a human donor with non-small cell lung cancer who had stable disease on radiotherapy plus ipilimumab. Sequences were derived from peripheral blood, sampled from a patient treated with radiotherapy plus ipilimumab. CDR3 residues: CASSLAAGRNTIYF. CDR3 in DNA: TGTGCCAGCAGCTTAGCTGCGGGTAGAAACACCATATATTTT.